The rows below give T cell receptor beta chains drawn from one sample of a study of post-analysis software for immune sequencing data. TCRdb re-called the PCR reads with MiXCR, one entry per CDR3 protein. The sample lists roughly 540,000 distinct CDR3 sequences, about a third occurring once. Source material: blood. These TCRs come from a girl between 2 and 17 years old with multiple sclerosis. Each CDR3 is given without its conserved first and last residue.

CDR3: ASSLEGGLYTEAF; V: TRBV5-5
CDR3: SVGGGQGGTDTQY; V: TRBV29-1
CDR3: ASSYGSGGTKNIQY; V: TRBV6-6
CDR3: ASSLSPRDEKLF; V: TRBV27
CDR3: ASSYFPPPNRAHMNTEAF; V: TRBV6-5
CDR3: SARVASTDTQY; V: TRBV20-1
CDR3: ASIPWGLGTDTQY; V: TRBV7-8
CDR3: ATSTRTETQY; V: TRBV15
CDR3: SHGVGPDTQY; V: TRBV29-1
CDR3: ASSRGGSIQPQH; V: TRBV6-1
CDR3: ASSLAPDRGRGWETQY; V: TRBV7-9
CDR3: RLALWTQY; V: TRBV21-1
CDR3: ASRAGPKNEKLF; V: TRBV6-5
CDR3: SARDHRQARGELF; V: TRBV20-1
CDR3: ASSLNPGLNAEAF; V: TRBV7-6
CDR3: ASSYSMMGETDQPQH; V: TRBV6-2/TRBV6-3
CDR3: SANIQGTYSNQPQH; V: TRBV20-1
CDR3: ASSAMGGETRY; V: TRBV7-3
CDR3: ASSLDGVGYGYT; V: TRBV7-8
CDR3: ASSRTNTDTQY; V: TRBV7-9
CDR3: AISESRTGLETQY; V: TRBV10-3
CDR3: TSSAGTGNQETQY; V: TRBV10-2
CDR3: ASSQRQATMSGANVLT; V: TRBV4-1
CDR3: SAPRVGEEYNEQF; V: TRBV20-1
CDR3: ASALTDTQY; V: TRBV12-3/TRBV12-4
CDR3: ASSLSTSDEQF; V: TRBV7-9
CDR3: SASRATSTDTQY; V: TRBV20-1